These T cell receptor beta chains were read from a single sample in a study of control samples from healthy donors and cancer patients. Assay: immunoSEQ multiplex PCR; the TCRdb copy retains only in-frame clones and omits some. The table records fewer than 500,000 clones, about 93% of them present only once. The sample was PBMCs. The receptors come from a middle-aged man with head and neck cancer. Each CDR3 is given with its conserved first and last residue. D genes are given only for firm matches. Only part of the rows carry a size: once, few, many, or a class if the clone is expanded.

CDR3 protein: CASRRTGYGYTF
CDR3 DNA: TGTGCCAGCAGGAGGACAGGGTACGGCTACACCTTC
J gene: TRBJ1-2
D gene: TRBD1
V gene: TRBV5-6
clone size: .
CDR3 length: 12

CDR3 protein: CASSLTTGDNSPLHF
CDR3 DNA: TGTGCCAGCAGCTTAACGACGGGGGATAATTCACCCCTCCACTTT
J gene: TRBJ1-6
D gene: .
V gene: TRBV7-3
clone size: .
CDR3 length: 15

CDR3 protein: CASSLGDRENQPQHF
CDR3 DNA: TGCGCCAGCAGCTTGGGGGACAGGGAGAATCAGCCCCAGCATTTT
J gene: TRBJ1-5
D gene: TRBD1
V gene: TRBV5-1
clone size: .
CDR3 length: 15

CDR3 protein: CASSLTTGAGSYEQYF
CDR3 DNA: TGTGCCAGCAGCTTAACGACAGGGGCGGGGAGCTACGAGCAGTACTTC
J gene: TRBJ2-7
D gene: TRBD1
V gene: TRBV13
clone size: .
CDR3 length: 16

CDR3 protein: CASSDLGSANQPQHF
CDR3 DNA: TGTGCCAGCAGTGACCTTGGTTCCGCTAATCAGCCCCAGCATTTT
J gene: TRBJ1-5
D gene: .
V gene: TRBV2
clone size: few
CDR3 length: 15

CDR3 protein: CASSPSGTVYEQYF
CDR3 DNA: TGTGCCAGCAGTCCTTCCGGGACAGTCTACGAGCAGTACTTC
J gene: TRBJ2-7
D gene: TRBD1
V gene: TRBV27
clone size: .
CDR3 length: 14

CDR3 protein: CASSKWGGRLVHSYEQYF
CDR3 DNA: TGTGCCAGCAGCAAATGGGGAGGCCGCCTAGTCCACTCCTACGAGCAGTACTTC
J gene: TRBJ2-7
D gene: .
V gene: TRBV21-1
clone size: .
CDR3 length: 18

CDR3 protein: CAWSVQGNQPQHF
CDR3 DNA: TGTGCCTGGAGTGTACAGGGGAATCAGCCCCAGCATTTT
J gene: TRBJ1-5
D gene: TRBD1
V gene: TRBV30
clone size: .
CDR3 length: 13

CDR3 protein: CASSLLRVGTGELFF
CDR3 DNA: TGTGCCAGCAGCTTACTCAGGGTCGGCACCGGGGAGCTGTTTTTT
J gene: TRBJ2-2
D gene: .
V gene: TRBV11-2
clone size: .
CDR3 length: 15

CDR3 protein: CASSLKIQGSTEAFF
CDR3 DNA: TGTGCCAGCAGCTTAAAGATTCAGGGGAGCACTGAAGCTTTCTTT
J gene: TRBJ1-1
D gene: .
V gene: TRBV7-2
clone size: .
CDR3 length: 15

CDR3 protein: CASSQGGTSTEAFF
CDR3 DNA: TGTGCCAGCAGCCAAGGGGGCACGAGCACTGAAGCTTTCTTT
J gene: TRBJ1-1
D gene: .
V gene: TRBV3-1/TRBV3-2
clone size: .
CDR3 length: 14

CDR3 protein: CASSSDRRDTQYF
CDR3 DNA: TGTGCCAGCAGCTCGGACAGGAGAGATACGCAGTATTTT
J gene: TRBJ2-3
D gene: TRBD1
V gene: TRBV5-4
clone size: .
CDR3 length: 13

CDR3 protein: CASSQDGTRRNTIYF
CDR3 DNA: TGTGCCAGCAGCCAAGACGGGACAAGGCGAAACACCATATATTTT
J gene: TRBJ1-3
D gene: .
V gene: TRBV14
clone size: .
CDR3 length: 15

CDR3 protein: CASSDPGIGSWQYF
CDR3 DNA: TGTGCCAGCTCGGACCCCGGGATCGGATCTTGGCAGTACTTC
J gene: TRBJ2-7
D gene: .
V gene: TRBV25-1
clone size: .
CDR3 length: 14

CDR3 protein: CASSQAASTDTQYF
CDR3 DNA: TGTGCCAGCAGCCAGGCAGCTAGCACAGATACGCAGTATTTT
J gene: TRBJ2-3
D gene: .
V gene: TRBV14
clone size: .
CDR3 length: 14

CDR3 protein: CASSDGTSDMNTEAFF
CDR3 DNA: TGTGCCAGTAGTGACGGAACCTCCGACATGAACACTGAAGCTTTCTTT
J gene: TRBJ1-1
D gene: .
V gene: TRBV19
clone size: .
CDR3 length: 16

CDR3 protein: CASSPRTSGDNEQFF
CDR3 DNA: TGTGCCAGCAGCCCAAGGACTAGCGGCGACAATGAGCAGTTCTTC
J gene: TRBJ2-1
D gene: TRBD2
V gene: TRBV9
clone size: .
CDR3 length: 15

CDR3 protein: CASSGRDSNYNEQFF
CDR3 DNA: TGTGCCAGCAGCGGCCGGGACAGTAACTACAATGAGCAGTTCTTC
J gene: TRBJ2-1
D gene: TRBD1
V gene: TRBV9
clone size: .
CDR3 length: 15

CDR3 protein: CASSLRTGDYEQYF
CDR3 DNA: TGCGCCAGCAGCTTGCGGACAGGGGACTACGAGCAGTACTTC
J gene: TRBJ2-7
D gene: TRBD1
V gene: TRBV5-1
clone size: .
CDR3 length: 14

CDR3 protein: CASSQAGLTGELFF
CDR3 DNA: TGTGCCAGCAGCCAAGCTGGGCTTACCGGGGAGCTGTTTTTT
J gene: TRBJ2-2
D gene: .
V gene: TRBV16
clone size: .
CDR3 length: 14

CDR3 protein: CASSQDSTGVREKLFF
CDR3 DNA: TGCGCCAGCAGCCAAGATTCTACAGGGGTGAGGGAAAAACTGTTTTTT
J gene: TRBJ1-4
D gene: TRBD1
V gene: TRBV4-1
clone size: .
CDR3 length: 16

CDR3 protein: CASSQNQGNEQFF
CDR3 DNA: TGCGCCAGCAGCCAAAACCAGGGAAATGAGCAGTTCTTC
J gene: TRBJ2-1
D gene: .
V gene: TRBV4-3
clone size: .
CDR3 length: 13

CDR3 protein: CASTEGQALSYEQYF
CDR3 DNA: TGTGCCAGCACGGAGGGACAGGCCCTCTCCTACGAGCAGTACTTC
J gene: TRBJ2-7
D gene: TRBD1
V gene: TRBV2
clone size: .
CDR3 length: 15

CDR3 protein: CASITTGKGNTIYF
CDR3 DNA: TGTGCCAGCATCACGACAGGGAAGGGAAACACCATATATTTT
J gene: TRBJ1-3
D gene: TRBD1
V gene: TRBV6-6
clone size: .
CDR3 length: 14

CDR3 protein: CASRPSGSSYNEQFF
CDR3 DNA: TGTGCCAGCAGGCCTAGCGGGAGCTCCTACAATGAGCAGTTCTTC
J gene: TRBJ2-1
D gene: TRBD2
V gene: TRBV28
clone size: .
CDR3 length: 15

CDR3 protein: CASSRVRDRNQETQYF
CDR3 DNA: TGTGCCAGCAGCAGAGTTCGGGACAGGAACCAAGAGACCCAGTACTTC
J gene: TRBJ2-5
D gene: TRBD1
V gene: TRBV5-8
clone size: .
CDR3 length: 16

CDR3 protein: CASSLRENTEAFF
CDR3 DNA: TGTGCCAGCAGCTTGAGGGAAAATACTGAAGCTTTCTTT
J gene: TRBJ1-1
D gene: .
V gene: TRBV7-3
clone size: once
CDR3 length: 13

CDR3 protein: CAWSHTSHGYTF
CDR3 DNA: TGTGCCTGGAGTCATACCTCCCATGGCTACACCTTC
J gene: TRBJ1-2
D gene: .
V gene: TRBV30
clone size: once
CDR3 length: 12

CDR3 protein: CSARTGGYNSPLHF
CDR3 DNA: TGCAGCGCCAGGACAGGGGGCTATAATTCACCCCTCCACTTT
J gene: TRBJ1-6
D gene: TRBD1
V gene: TRBV29-1
clone size: .
CDR3 length: 14

CDR3 protein: CSVEEGNTDTQYF
CDR3 DNA: TGCAGCGTTGAGGAGGGGAACACAGATACGCAGTATTTT
J gene: TRBJ2-3
D gene: .
V gene: TRBV29-1
clone size: few
CDR3 length: 13

CDR3 protein: CASSVAELGNQPQHF
CDR3 DNA: TGTGCCAGCAGCGTAGCGGAGTTGGGCAATCAGCCCCAGCATTTT
J gene: TRBJ1-5
D gene: .
V gene: TRBV7-8
clone size: few
CDR3 length: 15

CDR3 protein: CARSGGTDTQYF
CDR3 DNA: TGTGCGAGGAGCGGGGGCACAGATACGCAGTATTTT
J gene: TRBJ2-3
D gene: TRBD2
V gene: TRBV30
clone size: .
CDR3 length: 12

CDR3 protein: CASLAGGRNEQFF
CDR3 DNA: TGTGCCAGCTTAGCAGGAGGCCGGAATGAGCAGTTCTTC
J gene: TRBJ2-1
D gene: .
V gene: TRBV12-3/TRBV12-4
clone size: .
CDR3 length: 13

CDR3 protein: CASSETTGIGQPQHF
CDR3 DNA: TGTGCCAGCAGTGAAACGACAGGGATAGGCCAGCCCCAGCATTTT
J gene: TRBJ1-5
D gene: TRBD1
V gene: TRBV6-1
clone size: once
CDR3 length: 15

CDR3 protein: CAIGRGGLVSDTQYF
CDR3 DNA: TGTGCCATCGGGCGGGGCGGGCTAGTCTCAGATACGCAGTATTTT
J gene: TRBJ2-3
D gene: .
V gene: TRBV10-3
clone size: .
CDR3 length: 15

CDR3 protein: CASSDPGDTGELFF
CDR3 DNA: TGCGCCAGCAGTGATCCAGGAGACACCGGGGAGCTGTTTTTT
J gene: TRBJ2-2
D gene: .
V gene: TRBV10-1
clone size: .
CDR3 length: 14

CDR3 protein: CASSEDRGSPLHF
CDR3 DNA: TGTGCCAGCAGTGAAGACAGGGGTTCACCCCTCCACTTT
J gene: TRBJ1-6
D gene: TRBD1
V gene: TRBV2
clone size: .
CDR3 length: 13

CDR3 protein: CASSPSSYNEQFF
CDR3 DNA: TGTGCCAGCAGCCCCAGCTCCTACAATGAGCAGTTCTTC
J gene: TRBJ2-1
D gene: .
V gene: TRBV13
clone size: .
CDR3 length: 13

CDR3 protein: CARSLVGTRNTEAFF
CDR3 DNA: TGTGCCAGAAGCTTGGTTGGGACTAGGAACACTGAAGCTTTCTTT
J gene: TRBJ1-1
D gene: .
V gene: TRBV5-3
clone size: .
CDR3 length: 15

CDR3 protein: CASSQRLVPAGELFF
CDR3 DNA: TGTGCCAGCAGCCAACGACTAGTTCCCGCCGGGGAGCTGTTTTTT
J gene: TRBJ2-2
D gene: .
V gene: TRBV14
clone size: .
CDR3 length: 15

CDR3 protein: CASSYRGYTEAFF
CDR3 DNA: TGTGCCAGCAGTTACCGGGGGTACACTGAAGCTTTCTTT
J gene: TRBJ1-1
D gene: .
V gene: TRBV6-5
clone size: .
CDR3 length: 13

CDR3 protein: CASSQSQGQGTEKLFF
CDR3 DNA: TGCGCCAGCAGTCAATCCCAAGGACAGGGAACGGAAAAACTGTTTTTT
J gene: TRBJ1-4
D gene: TRBD1
V gene: TRBV23-1
clone size: .
CDR3 length: 16